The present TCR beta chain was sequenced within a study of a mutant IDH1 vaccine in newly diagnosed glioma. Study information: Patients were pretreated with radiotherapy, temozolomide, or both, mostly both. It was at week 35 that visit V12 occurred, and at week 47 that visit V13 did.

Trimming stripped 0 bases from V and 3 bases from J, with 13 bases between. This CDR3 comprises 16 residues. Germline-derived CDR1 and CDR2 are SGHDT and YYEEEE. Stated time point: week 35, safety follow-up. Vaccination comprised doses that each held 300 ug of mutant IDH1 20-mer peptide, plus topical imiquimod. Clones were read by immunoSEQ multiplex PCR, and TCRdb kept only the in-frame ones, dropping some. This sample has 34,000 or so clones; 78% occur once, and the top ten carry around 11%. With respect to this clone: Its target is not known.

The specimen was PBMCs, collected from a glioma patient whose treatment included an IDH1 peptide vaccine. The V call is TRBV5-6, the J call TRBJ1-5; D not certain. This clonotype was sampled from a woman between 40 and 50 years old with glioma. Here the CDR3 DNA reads TGTGCCAGCAGCTTGGAGCGGCTGGGAATCAATCAGCCCCAGCATTTT. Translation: CASSLERLGINQPQHF.